This T cell receptor beta chain was recorded in a study of shared clonotypes between healthy human individuals. Study information: Three CD4 naive, three CD4 memory, two CD8 naive and one CD8 memory plate were used per donor. Study-wide findings and caveats: Sorted-subset sequencing was shown by rarefaction to be incomplete despite large depth.

TCRdb's copy holds only in-frame clones and misses some; the assay was immunoSEQ multiplex PCR. The sample includes 2.3 million or so clones, approximately 95% of them seen just once. Those who donated were healthy HIV-negative adults, with no recent acute infections or vaccinations reported. CDR1 and CDR2 from the germline V gene are KGHSH and LQKENI. Trimming left V 3 bases short and J 4 bases short, with 16 bases between. This CDR3 has 16 residues. Notes on this clone: The antigen remains unidentified.

The sequence was obtained from a young man in good health. Some clones in this sample may be carry-over from other donors' samples. The sequenced sample consisted of naive CD4+ T cells from PBMCs. Subset: CD45RA+ positively selected. The J gene is TRBJ1-3, the V gene TRBV18; D is unresolved. The CDR3 DNA sequence: TGTGCCAGCTCACCTACCCGAATAACGGGGGGAAACACCATATATTTT. Translating gives CASSPTRITGGNTIYF.